The 17 T cell receptor beta chains below all came from one sample that was sequenced in a study of neoadjuvant anti-PD-1 for oral cavity cancer. Described time point: after neoadjuvant nivolumab, at surgical resection. The repertoire was sequenced with immunoSEQ multiplex PCR; TCRdb's copy has only in-frame clones and lacks some. The table includes 20,000 to 25,000 clones, more than 40% detected once. Source: tumor tissue, taken after nivolumab (anti-PD-1) treatment. The source of these receptors is a person aged 35 to 85 with oral cavity squamous cell carcinoma.

The V and J genes are TRBV11-3 and TRBJ1-1, with D perhaps matching TRBD1 (6 bases). V was shortened by 4 bases and J by 3 bases, with 18 bases between the two germline ends. Germline-derived CDR1 and CDR2 are SGHNT and YENEEA. The CDR3 covers 16 residues. CDR3: CASSSPTGAIDTEAFF. CDR3 DNA sequence: TGTGCCAGCAGCTCCCCGACGGGGGCGATTGACACTGAAGCTTTCTTT.

V is TRBV7-9 and J is TRBJ2-7, with a possible D match to TRBD1 (5 bases). V was shortened by 1 base and J by 5 bases, with 9 bases between the two germline ends. CDR1 is SEHNR and CDR2 is FQNEAQ in the germline V gene (reference sequence). The CDR3 is 13 residues long. The CDR3 reads CASSLDTGHEQYF. The CDR3, as DNA: TGTGCCAGCAGCTTAGATACAGGCCACGAGCAGTACTTC.

This clone is labeled as medium-sized. This chain links TRBV10-1 with TRBJ1-5; D unresolved. The V end was cut by 0 bases, the J end by 6 bases, with 6 bases between. The CDR3 is 13 amino acids. Germline-derived CDR1 and CDR2 are WNHNN and SYGVQD (reference sequence). CDR3 DNA sequence: TGCGCCAGCAGTGAGTCGACTAGTCAGCCCCAGCATTTT. It codes for CASSESTSQPQHF.

This clone was found a few times. This chain links TRBV4-2 with TRBJ2-1; TRBD1 or TRBD2 may be the D gene (5 bases each). The germline V and J ends were trimmed by 0 bases and 7 bases, with 13 bases remaining between them. The germline V gene has CDR1 LGHNA and CDR2 YNFKEQ. The CDR3 spans 15 residues. CDR3 bases: TGTGCCAGCAGCCAAGATGGGACCGTGTATAATGAGCAGTTCTTC. As protein: CASSQDGTVYNEQFF.

Within the sample, this clone is medium-sized (0.01 to 0.1%). The J gene is TRBJ2-1, the V gene TRBV2; 12 nucleotides match TRBD1. V lost 8 bases and J lost 5; bases outside the gene matches: 7. Germline V gene lookup returns CDR1 SNHLY and CDR2 FYNNEI. CDR3 length: 15 amino acids. CDR3 sequence reads: CASHSGTGGHNEQFF. DNA for the CDR3: TGTGCCAGCCATTCCGGGACAGGGGGCCACAATGAGCAGTTCTTC.

This clone was detected many times. The chain combines TRBV7-6 with TRBJ2-7; the D is unclear. The V end lost 5 bases, the J end lost 5 bases, and 16 bases lay between the germline ends. CDR1 is SGHVS, CDR2 FNYEAQ, per germline. The CDR3 covers 14 residues. The CDR3 region is CASSPEVGFHEQYF. As DNA, the CDR3 is TGTGCCAGCAGCCCCGAGGTAGGGTTCCACGAGCAGTACTTC.

V and J are TRBV4-3 and TRBJ2-1, with 9 bases identical to TRBD1. This CDR3 has 16 amino acids. CDR1 is LGHNA, CDR2 YSLEER, per germline. The J segment lost 4 bases and the V segment lost 2 bases, leaving 6 bases of the junction unmatched. CDR3 DNA: TGCGCCAGCAGCCAACGGGACAGGGCATTATACAATGAGCAGTTCTTC. Amino acids: CASSQRDRALYNEQFF.

The chain recombines TRBV9 with TRBJ2-2; 8 bases map to TRBD1. The ends lost 3 bases at V and 4 bases at J; junction bases unmatched: 5. CDR1 is SGDLS, CDR2 YYNGEE, per germline. The CDR3 loop spans 15 amino acids. The CDR3 coding sequence is TGTGCCAGCAGCGGCGGACAGGGCGGCACCGGGGAGCTGTTTTTT. Protein: CASSGGQGGTGELFF.

The chain recombines TRBV7-8 with TRBJ2-2; D gene unclear. V shed 1 base and J shed 1 base, with 7 bases lying between them. The CDR3 contains 15 residues. Germline CDR1 is SGHVS and CDR2 is FQNEAQ. CDR3: CASSLVERNTGELFF. The DNA of the CDR3 is TGTGCCAGCAGCTTAGTGGAAAGGAACACCGGGGAGCTGTTTTTT.

This clone was picked up one time. The chain recombines TRBV6-1 with TRBJ1-6; 10 positions match TRBD1. Germline loops: CDR1 MNHNS, CDR2 SASEGT. The CDR3 runs 15 residues. V dropped 5 bases and J dropped 7; count of bases not matched to a gene: 5. As DNA, the CDR3 is TGTGCCAGCAGTACTGGGACAGGGGCGAATTCACCCCTCCACTTT. Translation gives CASSTGTGANSPLHF.

This clone was observed once. The rearrangement uses TRBV5-1 and TRBJ1-1, with D possibly matching TRBD1 (6 bases). V was cut by 0 bases and J by 4 bases, with 10 bases left in between. Looked up from germline, CDR1 is SGHRS and CDR2 is YFSETQ. This CDR3 contains 14 residues. This chain's CDR3 is CASSLGGPGTEAFF. The DNA of the CDR3 is TGCGCCAGCAGCTTGGGGGGGCCCGGCACTGAAGCTTTCTTT.

This clone appeared a few times. The chain recombines TRBV7-9 with TRBJ2-1; maybe TRBD2 (5 bases). This CDR3 is built from 16 residues. Germline CDR1 and CDR2: SEHNR and FQNEAQ (reference sequence). V was shortened by 3 bases and J by 0 bases, with 12 bases between the two germline ends. The CDR3 DNA reads TGTGCCAGCAGCTTGTGGCGGGCAAGCTCCTACAATGAGCAGTTCTTC. The encoded protein is CASSLWRASSYNEQFF.

The V gene is TRBV19, the J gene TRBJ1-2; the D is unclear. CDR3 length equals 14 residues. The V end lost 6 bases, the J end lost 1 base, and 12 bases lay between the germline ends. Germline CDR1 is LNHDA and CDR2 is SQIVND (reference sequence). Here the CDR3 reads CASSGRNLNYGYTF. CDR3 nucleotides: TGTGCCAGTAGCGGCAGAAACCTTAACTATGGCTACACCTTC.

This clone was counted many times. The V call is TRBV9, the J call TRBJ2-3; the D is unclear. Germline V gene data show CDR1 as SGDLS and CDR2 as YYNGEE. This CDR3 comprises 13 residues. V was cut by 4 bases and J by 2 bases, with 8 bases left in between. CDR3 sequence (DNA): TGTGCCAGCAGCTCCCGAAACACAGATACGCAGTATTTT. The encoded protein is CASSSRNTDTQYF.

V and J are TRBV15 and TRBJ2-7; the D call may be TRBD1 or TRBD2 (5 bases each). V lost 5 bases to trimming and J lost 0 bases, with 14 bases between them. CDR1 is LNHNV, CDR2 YYDKDF, per germline (reference sequence). This CDR3 has 15 amino acids. CDR3 residues: CATSGGRGISYEQYF. CDR3 bases: TGTGCCACCAGCGGAGGACGGGGCATCTCCTACGAGCAGTACTTC.

This clone was seen more than once but under ten times. The V gene is TRBV10-1, the J gene TRBJ2-5; unclear D gene. The CDR3 is 13 amino acids. V was cut by 3 bases and J by 0 bases, with 5 bases left in between. From germline, CDR1 is WNHNN and CDR2 SYGVQD (reference sequence). The DNA for the CDR3 is TGCGCCAGCAGTGATCAGTACCAAGAGACCCAGTACTTC. It translates to CASSDQYQETQYF.

The rearrangement uses TRBV18 and TRBJ1-6; D gene uncertain. Germline lookup yields CDR1 KGHSH and CDR2 LQKENI. Between the trimmed V and J ends, which lost 0 bases and 6 bases, there was a span of 0 bases. This CDR3 is 12 amino acids long. CDR3 sequence reads: CASSPPNSPLHF. CDR3 in DNA: TGTGCCAGCTCACCACCTAATTCACCCCTCCACTTT.